This TCR beta chain was captured in a study of response to subunit inactivated influenza vaccine. TCRdb passed the RT-PCR reads through MiXCR, listing each CDR3 protein once. Among 500,000 to 700,000 distinct CDR3 sequences listed, roughly 25% were seen once. Looked up from germline, CDR1 is LNHNV and CDR2 is YYDKDF (reference sequence). The V segment lost 3 bases and the J segment 7 bases; nucleotides outside the gene matches: 7. The CDR3 covers 15 residues. The sample was also linked to a second study, of T cells expressing NK-cell markers. That source reports: Generation of TCR beta cDNA was performed by 5'RACE template switching incorporating UMIs.

The sequence derives from a man aged 50-60 years who received an inactivated influenza vaccine. The chain couples TRBV15 to TRBJ1-5, with TRBD1 identical over 9 bases. The material was CD4+ T cells sorted from PBMCs, obtained 11 to 12 days after vaccination. DNA of the CDR3: TGTGCCACCAGCAGTAAGACAGGGGGTAAACAGCCCCAGCATTTT. Translating it yields CATSSKTGGKQPQHF.